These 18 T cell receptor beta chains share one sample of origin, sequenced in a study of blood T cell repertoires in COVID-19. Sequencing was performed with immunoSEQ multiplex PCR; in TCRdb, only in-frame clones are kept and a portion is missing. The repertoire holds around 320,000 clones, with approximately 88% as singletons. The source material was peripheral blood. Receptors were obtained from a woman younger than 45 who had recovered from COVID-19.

DNA for the CDR3: TGTGCCAGTATCCCCTCACAGGGGGCGATTACTCACCCGTTCATGAACACTGAAGCTTTCTTT. Translated: CASIPSQGAITHPFMNTEAFF. The chain combines TRBV19 with TRBJ1-1; 9 positions match TRBD1. Germline loops: CDR1 LNHDA, CDR2 SQIVND (reference sequence). The CDR3 has 21 amino acids. The J segment lost 0 bases and the V segment lost 7 bases, leaving 24 bases of the junction unmatched.

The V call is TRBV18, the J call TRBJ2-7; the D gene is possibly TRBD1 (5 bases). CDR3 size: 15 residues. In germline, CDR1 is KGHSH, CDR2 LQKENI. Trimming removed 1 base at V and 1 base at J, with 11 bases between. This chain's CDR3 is CASSPRDSQSYEQYF. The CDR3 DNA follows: TGTGCCAGCTCACCACGAGACAGCCAATCCTACGAGCAGTACTTC.

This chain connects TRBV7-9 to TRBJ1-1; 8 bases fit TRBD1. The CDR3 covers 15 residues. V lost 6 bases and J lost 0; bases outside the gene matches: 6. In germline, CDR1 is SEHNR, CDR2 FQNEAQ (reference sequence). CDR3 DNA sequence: TGTGCCAGCAGGAAAAGCAGGGGGCTGAACACTGAAGCTTTCTTT. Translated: CASRKSRGLNTEAFF.

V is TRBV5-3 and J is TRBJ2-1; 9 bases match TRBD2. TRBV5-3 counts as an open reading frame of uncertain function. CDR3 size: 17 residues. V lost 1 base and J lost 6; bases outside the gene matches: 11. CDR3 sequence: CARSLTRASGESNEQFF. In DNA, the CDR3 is TGTGCCAGAAGCTTGACTCGGGCTAGCGGGGAATCCAATGAGCAGTTCTTC.

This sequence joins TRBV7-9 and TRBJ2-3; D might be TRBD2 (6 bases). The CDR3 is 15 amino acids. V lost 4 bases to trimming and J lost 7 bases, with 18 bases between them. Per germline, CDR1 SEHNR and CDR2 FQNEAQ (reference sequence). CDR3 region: CASSYPGLLTNTQYF. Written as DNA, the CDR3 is TGTGCCAGCAGCTACCCGGGACTGCTGACAAATACGCAGTATTTT.

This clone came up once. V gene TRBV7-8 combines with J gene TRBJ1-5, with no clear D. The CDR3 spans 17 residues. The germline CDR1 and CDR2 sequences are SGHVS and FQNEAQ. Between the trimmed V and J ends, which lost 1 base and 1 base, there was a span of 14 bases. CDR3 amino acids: CASSLGHGIQSNQPQHF. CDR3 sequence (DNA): TGTGCCAGCAGCTTAGGGCACGGGATACAGAGCAATCAGCCCCAGCATTTT. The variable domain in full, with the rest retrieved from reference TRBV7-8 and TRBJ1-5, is GAGVSQSPRYKVAKRGQDVALRCDPISGHVSLFWYQQALGQGPEFLTYFQNEAQLDKSGLPSDRFFAERPEGSVSTLKIQRTQQEDSAVYLCASSLGHGIQSNQPQHFGDGTRLSIL.

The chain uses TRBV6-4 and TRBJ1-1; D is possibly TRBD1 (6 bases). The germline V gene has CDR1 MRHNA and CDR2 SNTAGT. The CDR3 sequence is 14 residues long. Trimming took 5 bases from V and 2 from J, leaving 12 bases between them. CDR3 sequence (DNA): TGTGCCAGCAGTCGCACGGACAGTAACACTGAAGCTTTCTTT. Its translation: CASSRTDSNTEAFF.

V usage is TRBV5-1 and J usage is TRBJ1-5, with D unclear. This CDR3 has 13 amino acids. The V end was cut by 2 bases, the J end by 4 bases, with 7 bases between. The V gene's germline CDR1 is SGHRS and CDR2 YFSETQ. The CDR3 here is CASSFSGNQPQHF. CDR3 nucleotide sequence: TGCGCCAGCAGCTTCTCGGGAAATCAGCCCCAGCATTTT. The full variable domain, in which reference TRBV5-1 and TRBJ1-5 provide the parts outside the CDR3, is KAGVTQTPRYLIKTRGQQVTLSCSPISGHRSVSWYQQTPGQGLQFLFEYFSETQRNKGNFPGRFSGRQFSNSRSEMNVSTLELGDSALYLCASSFSGNQPQHFGDGTRLSIL.

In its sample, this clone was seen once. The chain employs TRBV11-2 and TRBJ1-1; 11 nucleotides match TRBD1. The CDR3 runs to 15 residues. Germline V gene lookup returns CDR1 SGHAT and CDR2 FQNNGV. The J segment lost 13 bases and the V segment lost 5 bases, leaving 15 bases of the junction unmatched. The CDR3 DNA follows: TGTGCCAGCAGCCCGGGGACAGGGGGTGTAGGTCCTGATTTCTTT. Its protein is CASSPGTGGVGPDFF.

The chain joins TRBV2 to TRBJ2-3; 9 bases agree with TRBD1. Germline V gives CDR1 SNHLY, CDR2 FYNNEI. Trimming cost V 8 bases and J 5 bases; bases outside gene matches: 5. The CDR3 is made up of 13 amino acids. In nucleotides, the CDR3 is TGTGCCAGCGGACAGGGGCGGGAAGATACGCAGTATTTT. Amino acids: CASGQGREDTQYF.

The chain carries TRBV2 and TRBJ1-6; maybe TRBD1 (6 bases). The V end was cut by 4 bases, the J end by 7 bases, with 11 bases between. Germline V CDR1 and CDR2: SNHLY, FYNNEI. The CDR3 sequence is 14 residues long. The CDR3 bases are TGTGCCAGCAGTGTACAGGGTATGAATTCACCCCTCCACTTT. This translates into CASSVQGMNSPLHF.

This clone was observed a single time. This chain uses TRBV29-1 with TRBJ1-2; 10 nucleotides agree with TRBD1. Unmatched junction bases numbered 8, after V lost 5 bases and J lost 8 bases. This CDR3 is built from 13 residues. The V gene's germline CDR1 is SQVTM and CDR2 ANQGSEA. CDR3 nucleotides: TGCAGCGTTAGGGACAGGGGCGGAAGCGGCTACACCTTC. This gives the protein CSVRDRGGSGYTF.

The CDR3 loop reads CASSPGQANTEAFF. The DNA for the CDR3 is TGTGCCAGCAGCCCGGGACAGGCGAACACTGAAGCTTTCTTT. This chain links TRBV3-1 (or the pseudogene TRBV3-2) with TRBJ1-1, with 8 bases identical to TRBD1. Germline CDR1 LGHDT, CDR2 YNNKEL (reference sequence). With V trimmed by 4 bases and J by 1 base, 2 bases remained unmatched. There are 14 residues in the CDR3.

The CDR3 nucleotides are TGTGCCACCAGCGCTCCGGGACAGGGGCAAAATTCACCCCTCCACTTT. This gives the protein CATSAPGQGQNSPLHF. This chain links TRBV15 with TRBJ1-6; TRBD1 matches 10 bases. V lost 5 bases, J lost 7 bases, and 8 bases stayed unmatched. Per germline, CDR1 LNHNV and CDR2 YYDKDF (reference sequence). This CDR3 contains 16 residues.

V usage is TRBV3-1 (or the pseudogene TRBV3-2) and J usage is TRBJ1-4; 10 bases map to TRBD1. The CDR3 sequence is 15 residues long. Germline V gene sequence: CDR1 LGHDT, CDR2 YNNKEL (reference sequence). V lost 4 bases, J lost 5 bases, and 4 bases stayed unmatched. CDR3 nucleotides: TGTGCCAGCAGCCCCCGGACAGGGGGAAATGAAAAACTGTTTTTT. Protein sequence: CASSPRTGGNEKLFF.

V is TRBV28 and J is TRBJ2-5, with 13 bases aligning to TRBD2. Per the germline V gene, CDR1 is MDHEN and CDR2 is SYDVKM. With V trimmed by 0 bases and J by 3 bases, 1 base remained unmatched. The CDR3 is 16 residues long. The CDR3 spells CASSLWGLAGKETQYF. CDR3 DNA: TGTGCCAGCAGTTTATGGGGACTAGCGGGGAAAGAGACCCAGTACTTC.

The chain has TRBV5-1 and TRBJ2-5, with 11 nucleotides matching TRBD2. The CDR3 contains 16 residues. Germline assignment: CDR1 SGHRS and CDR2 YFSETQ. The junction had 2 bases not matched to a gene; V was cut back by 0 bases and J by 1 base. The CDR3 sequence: CASSLGGLAAQETQYF. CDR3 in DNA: TGCGCCAGCAGCTTGGGGGGACTAGCGGCCCAAGAGACCCAGTACTTC.

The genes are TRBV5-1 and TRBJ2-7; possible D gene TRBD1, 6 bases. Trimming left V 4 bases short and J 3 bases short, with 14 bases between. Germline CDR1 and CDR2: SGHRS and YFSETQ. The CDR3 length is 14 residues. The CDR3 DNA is TGCGCCAGCAGCCCAGGACAGAAGTACTACGAGCAGTACTTC. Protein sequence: CASSPGQKYYEQYF.